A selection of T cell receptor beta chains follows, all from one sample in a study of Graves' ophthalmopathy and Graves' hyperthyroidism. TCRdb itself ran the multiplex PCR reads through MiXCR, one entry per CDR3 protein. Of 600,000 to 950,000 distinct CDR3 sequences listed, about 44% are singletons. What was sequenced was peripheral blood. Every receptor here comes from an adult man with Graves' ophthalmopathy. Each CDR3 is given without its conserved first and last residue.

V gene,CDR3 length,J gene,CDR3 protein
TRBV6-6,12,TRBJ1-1,ASSYSDRNTEAF
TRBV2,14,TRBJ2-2,ASRDRQGEVTGELF
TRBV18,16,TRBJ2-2,ASSVWATDSINTGELF
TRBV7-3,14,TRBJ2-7,ASSFARQNNPYEQY
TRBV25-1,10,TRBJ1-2,ASTTSDLSCT
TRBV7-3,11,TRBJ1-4,ASSWYRDEKLF
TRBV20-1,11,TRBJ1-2,SAGDRGSYGYT
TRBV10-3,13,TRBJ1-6,AISFVGGSNSPLR
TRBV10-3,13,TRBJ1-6,ASTREGVSGSPLH
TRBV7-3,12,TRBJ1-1,ASSLLGRDTEAF
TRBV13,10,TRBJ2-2,ASSAGGGELF
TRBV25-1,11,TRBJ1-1,ASSDRGETEAF
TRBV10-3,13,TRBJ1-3,AISRDRGPGNTIY
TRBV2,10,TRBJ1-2,ASPRGAGGYT
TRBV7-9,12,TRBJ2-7,ASSLGPSLGEQY
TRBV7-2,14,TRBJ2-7,ASSLSRQGGRDEQY
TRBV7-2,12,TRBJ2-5,ASSLQGRPETQY
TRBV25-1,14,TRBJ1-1,ASSASKGSANTEAF
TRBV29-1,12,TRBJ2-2,SVESQGVGGELF
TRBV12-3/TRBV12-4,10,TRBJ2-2,ASGLVPGELF
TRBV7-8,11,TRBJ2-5,ASSLESLVTQY
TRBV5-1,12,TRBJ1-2,ASSGDRGGYGYT
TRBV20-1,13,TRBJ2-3,SAPSVGGHTDTQY
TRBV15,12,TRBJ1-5,ATRGTGSGQPQH
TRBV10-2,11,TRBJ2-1,ASSPGTYNEQF
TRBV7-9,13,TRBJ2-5,ASSLPTGELETQY